Shown below are 27 T cell receptor beta chains from a single sample sequenced in a study of T cell responses to AZD1222 COVID-19 vaccine. TCRdb keeps only in-frame clones here, not all; method: immunoSEQ multiplex PCR. The table has approximately 150,000 clones, 90% to 95% seen once; the top ten hold around 1.8%. The source was peripheral blood, collected on day 0 of AZD1222 vaccination. The receptor set was obtained from an adult in good health.

CDR3 coding DNA: TGTGCCACCAGCGGCAGAGGACAGGGGTCACCCCTCCACTTT. Its protein product is CATSGRGQGSPLHF. The rearrangement links TRBV15 to TRBJ1-6; 9 bases agree with TRBD1. From germline, CDR1 is LNHNV and CDR2 YYDKDF (reference sequence). The CDR3 consists of 14 residues. V shed 5 bases and J 10 bases; nucleotides not matched to a gene: 6.

The table lists this clone with a count of one. The V and J genes are TRBV2 and TRBJ2-1; 8 bases align to TRBD2. The CDR3 extends over 18 amino acids. The junction had 8 bases not matched to a gene; V was cut back by 1 base and J by 0 bases. From germline, CDR1 is SNHLY and CDR2 FYNNEI. Here the CDR3 DNA reads TGTGCCAGCAGTGAAGGACTAGCGTCTGGGAGCTCCTACAATGAGCAGTTCTTC. Translation gives CASSEGLASGSSYNEQFF.

The chain carries TRBV30 and TRBJ1-5; the D gene is possibly TRBD1 (6 bases). Between the trimmed V and J ends, which lost 5 bases and 6 bases, there was a span of 20 bases. The CDR3 runs to 15 residues. Germline loops: CDR1 GTSNPN, CDR2 SVGIG (reference sequence). Here the CDR3 DNA reads TGTGCCTGGGACCTGGGGCAGGGGATGTCTCAGCCCCAGCATTTT. It is translated as CAWDLGQGMSQPQHF.

The chain uses TRBV6-1 and TRBJ1-1; possible D gene TRBD1, 6 bases. The CDR3 has 15 residues. V shed 3 bases and J shed 11 bases, with 22 bases lying between them. Germline V CDR1 and CDR2: MNHNS, SASEGT. CDR3 sequence: CASSDRAKRTAEAFF. CDR3 sequence (DNA): TGTGCCAGCAGTGACCGAGCCAAAAGGACAGCAGAGGCTTTCTTT.

This chain joins TRBV4-3 and TRBJ2-7; D not resolved. V lost 1 base, J lost 3 bases, and 7 bases lay in between. CDR1 LGHNA and CDR2 YSLEER come from the germline V gene. This CDR3 has 13 residues. The CDR3 sequence: CASSQGLVYEQYF. CDR3 DNA: TGCGCCAGCAGCCAAGGTTTAGTCTACGAGCAGTACTTC.

The chain is built from TRBV9 and TRBJ1-2, with 7 positions matching TRBD1. CDR3 size: 17 residues. The germline V gene encodes CDR1 SGDLS and CDR2 YYNGEE. With V trimmed by 3 bases and J by 1 base, 12 bases remained unmatched. CDR3 protein: CASSEPTGSERNYGYTF. The CDR3 region has the DNA TGTGCCAGCAGCGAACCGACAGGGTCGGAGCGTAACTATGGCTACACCTTC.

V and J are TRBV11-2 and TRBJ2-1, with 7 bases aligning to TRBD2. V gave up 8 bases and J gave up 3 bases; unmatched junction bases: 13. This CDR3 has 16 residues. The germline V gene has CDR1 SGHAT and CDR2 FQNNGV. The CDR3 is CASANWGGGRYNEQFF. CDR3 DNA: TGTGCCAGCGCAAATTGGGGGGGAGGTCGCTACAATGAGCAGTTCTTC.

V gene TRBV29-1 combines with J gene TRBJ1-2, with 10 bases fitting TRBD1. Trimming at V came to 5 bases and at J to 4 bases, leaving 19 bases not matched to a gene. This CDR3 comprises 18 residues. CDR1 is SQVTM, CDR2 ANQGSEA, per germline. Here the CDR3 reads CSVRKVGEGDRGPYGYTF. The CDR3 DNA follows: TGCAGCGTTCGAAAGGTAGGGGAGGGAGACAGGGGGCCCTATGGCTACACCTTC.

This sequence joins TRBV19 and TRBJ2-7, with D hard to call. The CDR3 loop spans 11 amino acids. Germline-derived CDR1 and CDR2 are LNHDA and SQIVND (reference sequence). V was trimmed by 4 bases and J by 1 base, leaving 2 bases between them. This CDR3 reads CASSNSYEQYF. CDR3 sequence (DNA): TGTGCCAGTAGTAATTCCTACGAGCAGTACTTC. Filled out from reference TRBV19 and TRBJ2-7, the complete variable domain reads DGGITQSPKYLFRKEGQNVTLSCEQNLNHDAMYWYRQDPGQGLRLIYYSQIVNDFQKGDIAEGYSVSREKKESFPLTVTSAQKNPTAFYLCASSNSYEQYFGPGTRLTVT.

The chain uses TRBV3-1 (or the pseudogene TRBV3-2) and TRBJ1-5, with D maybe TRBD1 (5 bases). The germline V and J ends were trimmed by 3 bases and 3 bases, with 12 bases remaining between them. The CDR3 has 15 residues. Germline values: CDR1 LGHDT, CDR2 YNNKEL (reference sequence). CDR3 loop: CASSQDPGYNQPQHF. The CDR3 region has the DNA TGTGCCAGCAGCCAGGACCCAGGGTACAATCAGCCCCAGCATTTT.

This rearrangement joins TRBV2 to TRBJ2-3, with a weak D call TRBD1 (6 bases). The ends were cut back, 1 base at V and 0 bases at J, with 11 bases in the middle. This CDR3 is built from 16 residues. Germline CDR1 reads SNHLY; CDR2 reads FYNNEI. The CDR3 loop is CASSEEGHASTDTQYF. The CDR3 nucleotides are TGTGCCAGCAGTGAAGAGGGACACGCTAGCACAGATACGCAGTATTTT. The variable domain in full, completed from reference TRBV2 and TRBJ2-3, reads EPEVTQTPSHQVTQMGQEVILRCVPISNHLYFYWYRQILGQKVEFLVSFYNNEISEKSEIFDDQFSVERPDGSNFTLKIRSTKLEDSAMYFCASSEEGHASTDTQYFGPGTRLTVL.

The genes are TRBV11-2 and TRBJ2-7; D tentatively reads TRBD1 or TRBD2 (7 bases each). V lost 0 bases and J 0 bases, leaving 12 bases between the germline ends. The CDR3 totals 16 residues. Germline CDR1 and CDR2: SGHAT and FQNNGV. DNA of the CDR3: TGTGCCAGCAGCTTAGAAGCGGGACAGACCTCCTACGAGCAGTACTTC. This codes for CASSLEAGQTSYEQYF.

This clone was seen a single time. The rearrangement links TRBV7-9 to TRBJ2-7; D is possibly TRBD1 (5 bases). The CDR3 spans 15 residues. CDR1 SEHNR and CDR2 FQNEAQ come from the germline V gene (reference sequence). Trimming left V 1 base short and J 6 bases short, with 16 bases between. CDR3 residues: CASSLEGQGSVEQYF. The CDR3 nucleotides read TGTGCCAGCAGCTTAGAAGGGCAGGGATCCGTCGAGCAGTACTTC.

The CDR3 nucleotides are TGTGCCAGCAGTGAAATTGGGGCATGGGGTCAGCCCCAGCATTTT. It is translated as CASSEIGAWGQPQHF. The chain carries TRBV6-1 and TRBJ1-5, with D tentatively TRBD1 (5 bases). Germline CDR1 is MNHNS and CDR2 is SASEGT. The CDR3 is 15 residues long. The V and J ends lost 2 bases and 6 bases respectively, with 14 bases between them.

The J gene is TRBJ1-6, the V gene TRBV27; no reliable D call. Germline assignment: CDR1 MNHEY and CDR2 SMNVEV (reference sequence). The CDR3 spans 15 residues. V was pared by 5 bases and J by 0 bases, with 8 bases between. The CDR3 sequence is CASSPLSSYNSPLHF. The CDR3 DNA follows: TGTGCCAGCAGTCCCCTGAGCTCCTATAATTCACCCCTCCACTTT.

The chain couples TRBV7-2 to TRBJ1-4; a weak D match, TRBD1 (6 bases). Looked up from germline, CDR1 is SGHTA and CDR2 is FQGNSA. V was cut by 4 bases and J by 0 bases, with 9 bases left in between. The CDR3 has 15 residues. CDR3 DNA: TGTGCCAGCAGCTCTACAGGGACAACTAATGAAAAACTGTTTTTT. This gives the protein CASSSTGTTNEKLFF.

The chain couples TRBV7-2 to TRBJ1-2; perhaps TRBD1 as D (6 bases). With 5 bases removed from V and 4 bases from J, the gap between germline ends came to 8 bases. Germline values: CDR1 SGHTA, CDR2 FQGNSA. The CDR3 is 12 amino acids. The CDR3 loop reads CASSGGAYGYTF. The CDR3 DNA is TGTGCCAGCAGCGGGGGGGCCTATGGCTACACCTTC.

The CDR3 DNA reads as TGCGCCAGCAGCTTGCAGGGCCCGACGGGCTACACCTTC. It codes for CASSLQGPTGYTF. The chain is built from TRBV5-1 and TRBJ1-2; TRBD1 might be the D (5 bases). Trimming took 1 base from V and 8 from J, leaving 12 bases between them. Germline CDR1 SGHRS, CDR2 YFSETQ. The CDR3 length is 13 residues.

V is TRBV19 and J is TRBJ1-1, with unresolved D. Germline V lookup: CDR1 LNHDA, CDR2 SQIVND (reference sequence). V was pared by 7 bases and J by 0 bases, with 15 bases between. CDR3 length: 15 residues. CDR3 in DNA: TGTGCCAGTAATTTTTGGGCTTCCTTGAACACTGAAGCTTTCTTT. It translates to CASNFWASLNTEAFF.

The chain recombines TRBV30 with TRBJ2-7, with a tentative D call TRBD1 (6 bases). There are 13 residues in the CDR3. In germline, CDR1 is GTSNPN, CDR2 SVGIG (reference sequence). V gave up 1 base and J gave up 3 bases, with 10 bases separating them. The CDR3 here is CAWSDTGIYEQYF. The CDR3 DNA sequence: TGTGCCTGGAGTGATACAGGGATCTACGAGCAGTACTTC.

The chain couples TRBV6-6 to TRBJ1-1; D is possibly TRBD1 (6 bases). Looked up from germline, CDR1 is MNHNY and CDR2 is SVGAGI (reference sequence). V was shortened by 10 bases and J by 5 bases, with 20 bases between the two germline ends. CDR3 length: 14 amino acids. Here the CDR3 reads CATKGGQGRTEAFF. DNA of the CDR3: TGTGCCACTAAGGGGGGGCAGGGGAGGACTGAAGCTTTCTTT.

This clone appeared once. The J gene is TRBJ2-3, the V gene TRBV9; 7 bases line up with TRBD2. The length of the CDR3 is 16 residues. Germline-derived CDR1 and CDR2 are SGDLS and YYNGEE. Losses at the gene ends were 3 bases for V and 5 bases for J; bases not matched to a gene: 12. The CDR3 DNA sequence: TGTGCCAGCAGCGACCCTTTGGCGGGAGCGGTAGATACGCAGTATTTT. The encoded protein is CASSDPLAGAVDTQYF. The full variable domain, rest sourced from reference TRBV9 and TRBJ2-3, is DSGVTQTPKHLITATGQRVTLRCSPRSGDLSVYWYQQSLDQGLQFLIQYYNGEERAKGNILERFSAQQFPDLHSELNLSSLELGDSALYFCASSDPLAGAVDTQYFGPGTRLTVL.

This chain links TRBV7-8 with TRBJ2-7, with a weak D call TRBD2 (6 bases). The CDR3 has 16 residues. Germline V CDR1 and CDR2: SGHVS, FQNEAQ. Trimming took off 4 bases at V and 0 bases at J, with 16 bases between the two ends. The CDR3, as DNA: TGTGCCAGCAGCTCCCGGGACTCTAAAACCTCCTACGAGCAGTACTTC. Translating it yields CASSSRDSKTSYEQYF.

This clone has a single count. The chain employs TRBV6-1 and TRBJ1-5; D is ambiguous. The CDR3 extends over 16 amino acids. Trimming removed 3 bases from V and 0 bases from J, with 12 bases in between. The germline CDR1 and CDR2 sequences are MNHNS and SASEGT. The CDR3: CASSDQLGNSNQPQHF. The CDR3 nucleotides read TGTGCCAGCAGTGACCAGCTGGGGAATAGCAATCAGCCCCAGCATTTT.

This chain links TRBV10-3 with TRBJ1-2; no clear D gene. The germline V gene has CDR1 ENHRY and CDR2 SYGVKD. Between the trimmed V and J ends, which lost 5 bases and 14 bases, there was a span of 15 bases. This CDR3 is 11 amino acids long. The CDR3, as DNA: TGTGCCATCAGTCCAGGAGACCTGAGGACCTTC. This sequence encodes CAISPGDLRTF.

V usage is TRBV24-1 and J usage is TRBJ1-2; 8 positions agree with TRBD1. The germline gives CDR1 KGHDR, CDR2 SFDVKD. V trimming: 9 bases; J trimming: 8 bases; junction bases outside the gene matches: 7. The length of the CDR3 is 12 residues. As DNA, the CDR3 is TGTGCCACCGGCCAGGGGGCAGGGGGCTACACCTTC. This encodes CATGQGAGGYTF.

The rearrangement uses TRBV4-2 and TRBJ1-3; weak D call: TRBD1 (5 bases). This CDR3 comprises 17 residues. Between the trimmed V and J ends, which lost 1 base and 1 base, there was a span of 14 bases. CDR1 is LGHNA, CDR2 YNFKEQ, per germline. Here the CDR3 DNA reads TGTGCCAGCAGCCAAGCAGAGGGGATACGGTCTGGAAACACCATATATTTT. Protein product: CASSQAEGIRSGNTIYF.